These 8 T cell receptor beta chains were sequenced from one sample in a study of T cells after yellow fever vaccination. MiXCR, applied by TCRdb to the 5' RACE reads, yields one record per CDR3 protein. The sample consists of roughly 500,000 distinct CDR3 sequences, 15% to 20% of them appearing once. The sequencing used PBMCs, collected 15 days after the yellow fever booster vaccination. The receptors originated from a man aged 30-40 years who received the YFV17D yellow fever vaccine.

The chain employs TRBV6-1 and TRBJ2-7; 7 bases fit TRBD1. This CDR3 is built from 14 residues. The V segment lost 6 bases and the J segment 3 bases; nucleotides outside the gene matches: 8. CDR1 MNHNS and CDR2 SASEGT come from the germline V gene. The CDR3 loop reads CASSSYRGSYEQYF. Here the CDR3 DNA reads TGTGCCAGCAGCTCTTACAGGGGTAGCTACGAGCAGTACTTC.

This clonotype came up many times. CDR3 protein: CASSLAGVSSGFIQYF. The CDR3 DNA sequence: TGTGCCAGCAGCTTGGCGGGAGTGTCCTCGGGATTCATTCAGTACTTC. This rearrangement joins TRBV5-6 to TRBJ2-4; D may be TRBD2 (6 bases). The V gene's germline CDR1 is SGHDT and CDR2 YYEEEE. The CDR3 has 16 amino acids. Deletions cut 0 bases from V and 9 bases from J, with 19 bases between.

This clonotype has a handful of counts. This sequence joins TRBV20-1 and TRBJ2-3, with 10 bases fitting TRBD2. V trimming: 3 bases; J trimming: 6 bases; junction bases outside the gene matches: 6. The CDR3 is 14 amino acids. Germline CDR1 and CDR2: DFQATT and SNEGSKA (reference sequence). The chain's CDR3 is CSARLAGVRDTQYF. The DNA of the CDR3 is TGCAGTGCTAGGCTAGCGGGAGTAAGGGATACGCAGTATTTT.

This chain connects TRBV7-7 to TRBJ2-7; tentatively, D is TRBD2 (6 bases). This CDR3 is 15 amino acids long. V gave up 4 bases and J gave up 2 bases, with 15 bases separating them. Germline values: CDR1 SSHAT, CDR2 FNYEAQ (reference sequence). The CDR3 sequence: CASSSGTLPTYEQYF. CDR3 sequence (DNA): TGTGCCAGCAGCTCAGGGACTTTGCCTACCTACGAGCAGTACTTC.

Concerning this clonotype itself: This could be a read error, since a much larger clone is one nucleotide away. The chain has TRBV24-1 and TRBJ2-1; D is perhaps TRBD1 or TRBD2 (5 bases each). The CDR3 has 14 residues. The V gene's germline CDR1 is KGHDR and CDR2 SFDVKD. This CDR3 is CATSDPGRGNEQLF. In nucleotides, the CDR3 is TGTGCCACCAGTGACCCGGGACGAGGGAATGAGCAGCTCTTC.

The chain couples TRBV12-3 or TRBV12-4 to TRBJ1-2, with D uncertain. V gave up 3 bases and J gave up 0 bases, with 5 bases separating them. The CDR3 totals 13 residues. CDR3 coding DNA: TGTGCCAGCAGTTTCTCCCCTAACTATGGCTACACCTTC. This gives the protein CASSFSPNYGYTF.

This clonotype appeared a few times. This chain links TRBV7-9 with TRBJ2-1; 7 bases align to TRBD2. V shed 2 bases and J 1 base; nucleotides not matched to a gene: 8. CDR1 SEHNR and CDR2 FQNEAQ come from the germline V gene (reference sequence). The CDR3 covers 17 residues. In nucleotides, the CDR3 is TGTGCCAGCAGCTTAAGCGGGGCTCCCTTGTCCTACAATGAGCAGTTCTTC. Encoded protein: CASSLSGAPLSYNEQFF.

This chain connects TRBV7-2 to TRBJ2-5; D is perhaps TRBD2 (5 bases). The CDR3 covers 15 residues. CDR1 and CDR2 from the germline V gene are SGHTA and FQGNSA. The V end was cut by 5 bases, the J end by 5 bases, with 18 bases between. DNA of the CDR3: TGTGCCAGCAGCCGGAGGACCAACTCGGAGGAGACCCAGTACTTC. Protein product: CASSRRTNSEETQYF.